Below are 25 T cell receptor beta chains sequenced from a single sample in a study of blood T cell repertoires in COVID-19. Here immunoSEQ multiplex PCR was the method, and the copy in TCRdb shows in-frame clones only, minus some. The data hold more than 200,000 clones, with over 85% observed a single time. Sequencing was done on a sample of PBMCs or T cells enriched from blood (not recorded which). These receptors were taken from a woman in her twenties or thirties with acute COVID-19.

This clone has just a few counts. The J gene is TRBJ1-2, the V gene TRBV30, with D possibly TRBD1 on 5 matching bases. V lost 0 bases, J lost 2 bases, and 10 bases lay in between. The CDR3 totals 14 residues. CDR1 and CDR2 (germline): GTSNPN, SVGIG (reference sequence). The CDR3 loop is CAWSVHRSNYGYTF. The CDR3 DNA is TGTGCCTGGAGTGTGCACAGGTCGAACTATGGCTACACCTTC.

This chain uses TRBV5-1 with TRBJ1-2; 8 bases map to TRBD1. The V segment lost 0 bases and the J segment 8 bases; nucleotides outside the gene matches: 3. CDR3 length: 13 amino acids. The germline CDR1 and CDR2 sequences are SGHRS and YFSETQ. The CDR3 DNA is TGCGCCAGCAGCTTGGCACAGGGGGTCGGCTACACCTTC. Encoded protein: CASSLAQGVGYTF.

The V and J genes are TRBV28 and TRBJ1-3, with 8 bases matching TRBD1. Unmatched junction bases numbered 13, after V lost 4 bases and J lost 5 bases. Germline CDR1 and CDR2: MDHEN and SYDVKM. The CDR3 runs to 17 residues. The CDR3 DNA sequence: TGTGCCAGCAGTTCTACATACAGGGGGTCTACGAGAAACACCATATATTTT. Its translation is CASSSTYRGSTRNTIYF.

The rearrangement uses TRBV3-1 (or the pseudogene TRBV3-2) and TRBJ1-4; a weak D match, TRBD1 (5 bases). The CDR3 has 14 residues. Germline V gene lookup returns CDR1 LGHDT and CDR2 YNNKEL (reference sequence). The ends were cut back, 6 bases at V and 15 bases at J, with 23 bases in the middle. In DNA, the CDR3 is TGTGCCAGCAGACCCGAGGGGAGGCCCGGGATCTTGTTTTTT. As protein: CASRPEGRPGILFF.

J is TRBJ1-2 and V is TRBV3-1 (or the pseudogene TRBV3-2), with no clear D. Germline CDR1 LGHDT, CDR2 YNNKEL (reference sequence). The CDR3 length is 14 residues. V lost 1 base and J 2 bases, leaving 8 bases between the germline ends. Here the CDR3 reads CASSQVPVNYGYTF. The CDR3 region has the DNA TGTGCCAGCAGCCAAGTTCCGGTAAACTATGGCTACACCTTC.

This chain uses TRBV9 with TRBJ2-2, with TRBD1 matching over 7 bases. CDR3 length: 15 amino acids. With V trimmed by 4 bases and J by 4 bases, 7 bases remained unmatched. The germline V gene has CDR1 SGDLS and CDR2 YYNGEE. The CDR3 bases are TGTGCCAGCAGCATGACAGGGAGTCTCACCGGGGAGCTGTTTTTT. It translates to CASSMTGSLTGELFF. Combining the CDR3 with reference TRBV9 and TRBJ2-2 gives the whole variable domain DSGVTQTPKHLITATGQRVTLRCSPRSGDLSVYWYQQSLDQGLQFLIQYYNGEERAKGNILERFSAQQFPDLHSELNLSSLELGDSALYFCASSMTGSLTGELFFGEGSRLTVL.

This chain uses TRBV7-3 with TRBJ2-2; 10 bases fit TRBD1. Per germline, CDR1 SGHTA and CDR2 FQGTGA. The CDR3 totals 17 residues. The V gene end was trimmed by 1 base and the J gene end by 6 bases; junction bases not matched to a gene: 8. In DNA form, the CDR3 reads TGTGCCAGCAGCTTAATTCATATGACAGGGGGCTCCGGGGAGCTGTTTTTT. This codes for CASSLIHMTGGSGELFF.

The rearrangement uses TRBV30 and TRBJ1-2; D is ambiguous. The germline V gene has CDR1 GTSNPN and CDR2 SVGIG (reference sequence). The V gene lost 0 bases and the J gene lost 4 bases, with 3 bases spanning the gap. The length of the CDR3 is 11 residues. The CDR3 here is CAWSVLYGYTF. CDR3 in DNA: TGTGCCTGGAGTGTACTCTATGGCTACACCTTC.

The V call is TRBV9, the J call TRBJ1-2; 7 bases match TRBD1. CDR1 and CDR2 (germline): SGDLS, YYNGEE. The length of the CDR3 is 13 residues. V shed 0 bases and J 8 bases; nucleotides not matched to a gene: 4. The chain's CDR3 is CASSVDRGGGYTF. The CDR3 DNA reads as TGTGCCAGCAGCGTAGACAGGGGCGGGGGCTACACCTTC.

This rearrangement joins TRBV7-2 to TRBJ2-1; possibly TRBD2 for D (7 bases). Germline-derived CDR1 and CDR2 are SGHTA and FQGNSA. Trimming left V 2 bases short and J 7 bases short, with 15 bases between. This CDR3 region has 15 residues. CDR3 nucleotides: TGTGCCAGCAGCTTATCCGCAGGGAGGGGGAATGAGCAGTTCTTC. Its translation: CASSLSAGRGNEQFF.

The gene calls are TRBV13 and TRBJ2-3; 15 bases match TRBD2. In germline, CDR1 is PRHDT, CDR2 FYEKMQ (reference sequence). The CDR3 is 16 residues long. V gave up 5 bases and J gave up 6 bases; unmatched junction bases: 6. In nucleotides, the CDR3 is TGTGCCAGCAGCGAGGGACTAGCGGGGGGAGGGGATACGCAGTATTTT. Translating it yields CASSEGLAGGGDTQYF.

V gene TRBV10-3 combines with J gene TRBJ2-1, with D unclear. Trimming left V 3 bases short and J 8 bases short, with 11 bases between. The CDR3 extends over 13 amino acids. The germline V gene encodes CDR1 ENHRY and CDR2 SYGVKD. In nucleotides, the CDR3 is TGTGCCATCAGTGATCCGAGGTGGGATGAGCAGTTCTTC. This gives the protein CAISDPRWDEQFF.

The chain uses TRBV7-9 and TRBJ1-4; 8 positions agree with TRBD1. V shed 4 bases, J shed 2 bases, and the junction held 12 bases outside the gene matches. Germline CDR1 SEHNR, CDR2 FQNEAQ (reference sequence). This CDR3 has 18 amino acids. The CDR3 DNA is TGTGCCAGCAGCTCGCCCCCCAGGGGGCTTGCCACTAATGAAAAACTGTTTTTT. Protein product: CASSSPPRGLATNEKLFF. The complete variable domain, with remaining parts taken from reference TRBV7-9 and TRBJ1-4, reads DTGVSQNPRHKITKRGQNVTFRCDPISEHNRLYWYRQTLGQGPEFLTYFQNEAQLEKSRLLSDRFSAERPKGSFSTLEIQRTEQGDSAMYLCASSSPPRGLATNEKLFFGSGTQLSVL.

The chain couples TRBV5-1 to TRBJ1-6; weak D call: TRBD1 (6 bases). The V gene's germline CDR1 is SGHRS and CDR2 YFSETQ. There are 15 residues in the CDR3. Trimming took off 0 bases at V and 7 bases at J, with 11 bases between the two ends. CDR3 nucleotides: TGCGCCAGCAGCTTGGAACAGGGTGAAAATTCACCCCTCCACTTT. This sequence encodes CASSLEQGENSPLHF.

This clone was detected once. The chain links TRBV6-5 to TRBJ1-5, with D perhaps TRBD1 (6 bases). The germline gives CDR1 MNHEY, CDR2 SVGAGI. The CDR3 totals 14 residues. Trimming took 6 bases from V and 1 from J, leaving 10 bases between them. The CDR3 loop is CASRAQGSNQPQHF. CDR3 in DNA: TGTGCCAGCAGAGCCCAGGGGAGCAATCAGCCCCAGCATTTT.

Here the CDR3 reads CASSLGQGVRETQYF. CDR3 DNA: TGTGCCAGCTCACTCGGACAGGGGGTTCGAGAGACCCAGTACTTC. The chain carries TRBV18 and TRBJ2-5; TRBD1 matches 10 bases. In germline, CDR1 is KGHSH, CDR2 LQKENI. CDR3 length: 15 amino acids. After removal of 4 bases from V and 4 bases from J, the junction contained 6 bases not matched to a gene.

The rearrangement uses TRBV5-1 and TRBJ2-5, with a tentative D call TRBD2 (6 bases). The CDR3 consists of 14 residues. Germline V gene sequence: CDR1 SGHRS, CDR2 YFSETQ. Trimming shortened V by 4 bases and J by 10 bases, and 20 bases separated the two germline ends. The CDR3 here is CASSPGEPGFGQYF. The CDR3, as DNA: TGCGCCAGCAGCCCGGGAGAGCCGGGGTTTGGCCAGTACTTC.

V gene TRBV5-4 combines with J gene TRBJ1-1; D ambiguous. V lost 0 bases to trimming and J lost 1 base, with 10 bases between them. Per germline, CDR1 SGHNT and CDR2 YYREEE (reference sequence). The CDR3 has 15 residues. The chain's CDR3 is CASSLGGLANTEAFF. Here the CDR3 DNA reads TGTGCCAGCAGCTTGGGAGGGCTTGCGAACACTGAAGCTTTCTTT.

The gene calls are TRBV3-1 (or the pseudogene TRBV3-2) and TRBJ1-2, with TRBD1 matching 9 bases. V dropped 0 bases and J dropped 7; count of bases not matched to a gene: 3. The CDR3 totals 14 residues. CDR1 and CDR2 from the germline V gene are LGHDT and YNNKEL (reference sequence). The CDR3 DNA reads as TGTGCCAGCAGCCAAGAAGACAGGGGGGCTGGCTACACCTTC. This translates into CASSQEDRGAGYTF.

V gene TRBV6-5 combines with J gene TRBJ1-5, with a tentative D call TRBD1 (5 bases). This CDR3 has 14 residues. Trimming stripped 6 bases from V and 12 bases from J, with 21 bases between. In germline, CDR1 is MNHEY, CDR2 SVGAGI. The CDR3 DNA sequence: TGTGCCAGCAGCCACGACAGCTTCAACATACACCAGCATTTT. It yields the protein CASSHDSFNIHQHF.

The gene calls are TRBV27 and TRBJ2-4; 7 nucleotides line up with TRBD1. The CDR3 length is 15 residues. Trimming took 5 bases from V and 4 from J; bases not matched to a gene: 8. Germline loops: CDR1 MNHEY, CDR2 SMNVEV (reference sequence). Written as DNA, the CDR3 is TGTGCCAGCAGTGCCACAGGGGAAGGGAAAAACATTCAGTACTTC. This codes for CASSATGEGKNIQYF.

This chain uses TRBV2 with TRBJ2-3, with 8 bases aligning to TRBD2. The J segment lost 2 bases and the V segment lost 6 bases, leaving 4 bases of the junction unmatched. There are 14 residues in the CDR3. The germline CDR1 and CDR2 sequences are SNHLY and FYNNEI. CDR3 protein: CASRDSGATDTQYF. The CDR3 DNA follows: TGTGCCAGCAGGGATAGCGGGGCCACAGATACGCAGTATTTT. The whole variable domain, remainder taken from reference TRBV2 and TRBJ2-3, is EPEVTQTPSHQVTQMGQEVILRCVPISNHLYFYWYRQILGQKVEFLVSFYNNEISEKSEIFDDQFSVERPDGSNFTLKIRSTKLEDSAMYFCASRDSGATDTQYFGPGTRLTVL.

The CDR3 here is CATAGRGQDTEAFF. DNA for the CDR3: TGTGCCACCGCCGGACGGGGACAAGACACTGAAGCTTTCTTT. The chain links TRBV24-1 to TRBJ1-1; perhaps TRBD1 as D (6 bases). The CDR3 totals 14 residues. The germline V and J ends were trimmed by 9 bases and 3 bases, with 16 bases remaining between them. CDR1 KGHDR and CDR2 SFDVKD come from the germline V gene.

A single count supports this clone. The rearrangement joins TRBV5-1 to TRBJ2-7; 12 nucleotides line up with TRBD1. The junction had 8 bases not matched to a gene; V was cut back by 4 bases and J by 6 bases. This CDR3 region has 15 residues. In germline, CDR1 is SGHRS, CDR2 YFSETQ. CDR3 sequence reads: CASSRQPGQGAEQYF. Written as DNA, the CDR3 is TGCGCCAGCAGCCGTCAACCGGGACAGGGGGCCGAGCAGTACTTC.

V and J are TRBV5-1 and TRBJ1-5; TRBD1 matches at 11 bases. The germline CDR1 and CDR2 sequences are SGHRS and YFSETQ. J lost 0 bases, V lost 4 bases, and 9 bases had no gene match. The CDR3 covers 18 residues. CDR3 nucleotide sequence: TGCGCCAGCAGCCCGGGGACAGGGGGGAGTTATAGCAATCAGCCCCAGCATTTT. Protein product: CASSPGTGGSYSNQPQHF.